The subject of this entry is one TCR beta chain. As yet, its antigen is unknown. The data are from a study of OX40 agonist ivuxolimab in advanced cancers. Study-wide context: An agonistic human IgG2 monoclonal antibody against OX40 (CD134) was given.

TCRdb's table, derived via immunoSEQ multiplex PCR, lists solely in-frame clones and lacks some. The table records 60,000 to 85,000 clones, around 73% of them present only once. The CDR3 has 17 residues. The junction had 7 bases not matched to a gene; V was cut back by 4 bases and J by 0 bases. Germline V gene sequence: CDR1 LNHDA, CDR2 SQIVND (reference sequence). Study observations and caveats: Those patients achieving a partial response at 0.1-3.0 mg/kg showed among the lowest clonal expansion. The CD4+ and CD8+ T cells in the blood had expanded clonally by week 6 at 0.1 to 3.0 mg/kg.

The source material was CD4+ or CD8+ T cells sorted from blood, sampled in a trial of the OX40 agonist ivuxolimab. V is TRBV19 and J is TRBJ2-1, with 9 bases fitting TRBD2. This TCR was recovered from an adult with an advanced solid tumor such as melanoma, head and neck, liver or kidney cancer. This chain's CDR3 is CASSTGTSSYSYNEQFF. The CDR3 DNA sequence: TGTGCCAGTAGTACCGGGACTAGCAGTTACTCCTACAATGAGCAGTTCTTC.